This T cell receptor beta chain was observed in a study of beta chain features in type 1 diabetes. As concerns this clone: Its antigen is unknown.

Losses at the gene ends were 8 bases for V and 7 bases for J; bases not matched to a gene: 8. In germline, CDR1 is SGHTA, CDR2 FQGNSA. CDR3 size: 14 residues. Since all of the isolated RNA was reverse transcribed, expressed TCRB transcripts were what got sequenced. TCRdb keeps only in-frame clones here, not all; method: immunoSEQ multiplex PCR. The sample records about 260,000 clones, roughly 70% being singletons. Notes on the study in general: Sampled from patients, naive, central memory and Treg TCRB repertoires appeared more similar than those sampled from healthy donors.

Without exception, sorted populations had purity beyond 98%. V gene TRBV7-2 combines with J gene TRBJ2-2, with TRBD2 identical over 9 bases. This clonotype was sampled from a man in his thirties or forties in good health. Specimen: naive CD4+ T cells from blood. The CDR3 sequence: CASFLRSGGGELFF. The CDR3 region has the DNA TGTGCCAGCTTTCTCCGTAGCGGGGGCGGGGAGCTGTTTTTT.